This T cell receptor (beta chain) was sequenced in a study of T cell repertoires in cytomegalovirus infection. Study in general: Public TCR beta signatures indicated both CMV infection and matching HLA type.

There are a few counts of this clonotype. The target antigen is unknown. The CDR3 has 12 amino acids. Germline CDR1 and CDR2: SGHTA and FQGNSA. The germline V and J ends were trimmed by 2 bases and 8 bases, with 9 bases remaining between them. Study-level points and caveats: Using cumulative public TCR beta family frequency, the authors identified those who carried CMV together with the relevant HLA.

A single record per CDR3 protein comes from TCRdb applying MiXCR to the reads. Among some 600,000 distinct CDR3 sequences listed, 24% were seen once. The chain links TRBV7-2 to TRBJ1-2, with no clear D. The sample taken for sequencing was CD8+ T cells from PBMCs. The TCR sequence derives from a human donor in good health (CMV status not recorded). Some clones in this sample may be carry-over from other donors' samples. The CDR3 here is CASSLHGFGYTF. CDR3 in DNA: TGTGCCAGCAGCTTACATGGTTTCGGCTACACCTTC.